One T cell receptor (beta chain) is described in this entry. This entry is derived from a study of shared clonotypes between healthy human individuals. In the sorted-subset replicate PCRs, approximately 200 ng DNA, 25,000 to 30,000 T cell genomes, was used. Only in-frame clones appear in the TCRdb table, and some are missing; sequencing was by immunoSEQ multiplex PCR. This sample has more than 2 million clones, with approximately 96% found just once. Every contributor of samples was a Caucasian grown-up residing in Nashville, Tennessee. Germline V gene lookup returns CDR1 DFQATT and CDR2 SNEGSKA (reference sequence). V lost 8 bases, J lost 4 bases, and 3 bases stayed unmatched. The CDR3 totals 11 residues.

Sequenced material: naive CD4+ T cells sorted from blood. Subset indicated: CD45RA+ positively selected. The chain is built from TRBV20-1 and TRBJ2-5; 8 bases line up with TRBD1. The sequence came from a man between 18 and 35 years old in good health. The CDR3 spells CSTGGGETQYF. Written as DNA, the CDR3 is TGCAGTACAGGGGGTGGAGAGACCCAGTACTTC.